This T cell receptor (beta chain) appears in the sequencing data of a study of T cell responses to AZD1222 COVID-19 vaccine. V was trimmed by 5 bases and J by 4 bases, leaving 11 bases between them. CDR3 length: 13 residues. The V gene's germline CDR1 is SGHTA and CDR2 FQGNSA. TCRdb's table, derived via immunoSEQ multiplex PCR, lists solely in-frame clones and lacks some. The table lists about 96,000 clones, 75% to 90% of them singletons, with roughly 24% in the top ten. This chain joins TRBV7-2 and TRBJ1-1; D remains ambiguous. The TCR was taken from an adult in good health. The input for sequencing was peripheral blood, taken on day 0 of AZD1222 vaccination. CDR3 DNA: TGTGCCAGCAGCCTTTGGAGGTCCACTGAAGCTTTCTTT. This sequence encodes CASSLWRSTEAFF. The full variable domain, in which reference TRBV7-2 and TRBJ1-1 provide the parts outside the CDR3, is GAGVSQSPSNKVTEKGKDVELRCDPISGHTALYWYRQSLGQGLEFLIYFQGNSAPDKSGLPSDRFSAERTGGSVSTLTIQRTQQEDSAVYLCASSLWRSTEAFFGQGTRLTVV.